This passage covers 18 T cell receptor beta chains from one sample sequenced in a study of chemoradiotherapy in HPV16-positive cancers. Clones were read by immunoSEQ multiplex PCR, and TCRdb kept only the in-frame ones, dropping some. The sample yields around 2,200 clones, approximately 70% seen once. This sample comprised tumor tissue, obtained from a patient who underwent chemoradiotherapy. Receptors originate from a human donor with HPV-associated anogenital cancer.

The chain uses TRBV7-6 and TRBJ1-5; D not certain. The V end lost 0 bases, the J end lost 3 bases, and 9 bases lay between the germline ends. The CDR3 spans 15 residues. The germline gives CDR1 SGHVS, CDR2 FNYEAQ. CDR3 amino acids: CASSLASGINQPQHF. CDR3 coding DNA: TGTGCCAGCAGCTTAGCGTCCGGAATCAATCAGCCCCAGCATTTT.

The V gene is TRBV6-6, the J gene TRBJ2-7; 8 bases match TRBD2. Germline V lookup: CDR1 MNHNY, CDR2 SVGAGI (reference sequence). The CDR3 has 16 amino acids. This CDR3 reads CASSYSPSGSSHEQYV. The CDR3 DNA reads TGTGCCAGCAGTTACTCGCCCAGCGGGAGCTCCCACGAGCAGTACGTC.

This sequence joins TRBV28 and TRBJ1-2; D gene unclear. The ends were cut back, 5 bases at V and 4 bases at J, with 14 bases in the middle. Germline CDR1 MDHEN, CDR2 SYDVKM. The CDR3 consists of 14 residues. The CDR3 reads CASSPSGPIYGYTF. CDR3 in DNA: TGTGCCAGCAGTCCCTCGGGCCCTATCTATGGCTACACCTTC.

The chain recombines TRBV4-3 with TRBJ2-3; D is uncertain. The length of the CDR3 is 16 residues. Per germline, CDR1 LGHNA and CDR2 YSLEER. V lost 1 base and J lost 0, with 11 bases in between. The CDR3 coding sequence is TGCGCCAGCAGCCAAGGAGGCTTCACGAGCACAGATACGCAGTATTTT. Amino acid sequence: CASSQGGFTSTDTQYF.

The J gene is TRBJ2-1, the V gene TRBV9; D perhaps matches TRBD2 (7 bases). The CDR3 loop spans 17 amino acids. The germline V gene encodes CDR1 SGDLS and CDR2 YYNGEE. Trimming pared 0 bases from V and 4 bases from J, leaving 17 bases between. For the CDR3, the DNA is TGTGCCAGCAGCGTAGGCAAGGGGAGGGGGGCATACAATGAGCAGTTCTTC. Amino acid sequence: CASSVGKGRGAYNEQFF. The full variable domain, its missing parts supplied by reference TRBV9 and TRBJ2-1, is DSGVTQTPKHLITATGQRVTLRCSPRSGDLSVYWYQQSLDQGLQFLIQYYNGEERAKGNILERFSAQQFPDLHSELNLSSLELGDSALYFCASSVGKGRGAYNEQFFGPGTRLTVL.

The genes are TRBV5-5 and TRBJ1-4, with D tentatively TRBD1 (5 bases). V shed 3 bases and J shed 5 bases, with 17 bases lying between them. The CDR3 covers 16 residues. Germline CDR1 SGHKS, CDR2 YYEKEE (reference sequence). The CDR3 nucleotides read TGTGCCAGCAGCTCTCTCTCGGGGGTGTCCAATGAAAAACTGTTTTTT. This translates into CASSSLSGVSNEKLFF. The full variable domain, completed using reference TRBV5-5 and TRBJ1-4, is DAGVTQSPTHLIKTRGQQVTLRCSPISGHKSVSWYQQVLGQGPQFIFQYYEKEERGRGNFPDRFSARQFPNYSSELNVNALLLGDSALYLCASSSLSGVSNEKLFFGSGTQLSVL.

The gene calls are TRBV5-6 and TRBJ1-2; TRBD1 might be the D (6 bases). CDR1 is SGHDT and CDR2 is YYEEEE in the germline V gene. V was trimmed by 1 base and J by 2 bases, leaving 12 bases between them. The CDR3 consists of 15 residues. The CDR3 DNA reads TGTGCCAGCAGCTTGAGGGGGACCGTAAACTATGGCTACACCTTC. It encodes CASSLRGTVNYGYTF.

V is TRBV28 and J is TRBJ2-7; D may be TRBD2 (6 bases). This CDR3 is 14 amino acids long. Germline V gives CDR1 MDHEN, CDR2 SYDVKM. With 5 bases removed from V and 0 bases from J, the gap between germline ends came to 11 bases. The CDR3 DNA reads TGTGCCAGCAGTCCTCGCGGGGTCTCCTACGAGCAGTACGTC. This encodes CASSPRGVSYEQYV.

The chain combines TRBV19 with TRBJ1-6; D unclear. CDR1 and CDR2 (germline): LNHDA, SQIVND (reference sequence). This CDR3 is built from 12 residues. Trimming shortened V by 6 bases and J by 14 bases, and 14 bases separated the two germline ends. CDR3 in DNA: TGTGCCAGTAGCCTCGGTAGGGATTCCCTCCACTTT. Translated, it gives CASSLGRDSLHF.

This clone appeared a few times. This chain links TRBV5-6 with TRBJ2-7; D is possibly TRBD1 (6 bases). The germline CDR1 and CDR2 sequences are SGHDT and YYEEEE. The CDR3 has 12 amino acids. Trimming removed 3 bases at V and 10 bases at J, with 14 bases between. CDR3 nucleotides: TGTGCCAGCAGCTATACAGGGTTAGAACAGTACTTC. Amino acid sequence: CASSYTGLEQYF.

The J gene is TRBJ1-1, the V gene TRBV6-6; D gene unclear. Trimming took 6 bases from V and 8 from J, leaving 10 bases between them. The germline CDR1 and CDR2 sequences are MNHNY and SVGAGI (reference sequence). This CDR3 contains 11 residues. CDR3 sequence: CASRTTAEAFF. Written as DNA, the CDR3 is TGTGCCAGCAGGACTACAGCAGAAGCTTTCTTT.

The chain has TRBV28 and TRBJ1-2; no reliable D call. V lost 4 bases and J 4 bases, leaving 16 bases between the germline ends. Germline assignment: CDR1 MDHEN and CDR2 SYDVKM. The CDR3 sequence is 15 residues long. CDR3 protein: CASSSYDGASYGYTF. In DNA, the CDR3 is TGTGCCAGCAGTTCATACGACGGTGCAAGCTATGGCTACACCTTC.

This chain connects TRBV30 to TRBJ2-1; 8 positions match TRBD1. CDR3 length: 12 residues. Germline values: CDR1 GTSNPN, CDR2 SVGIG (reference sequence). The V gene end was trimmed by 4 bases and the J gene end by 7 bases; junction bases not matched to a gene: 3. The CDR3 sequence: CAWNTGGNEQFF. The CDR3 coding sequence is TGTGCCTGGAATACAGGGGGAAATGAGCAGTTCTTC.

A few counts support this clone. The CDR3 sequence is CASSQTGGGQEAFF. Here the CDR3 DNA reads TGTGCCAGCAGCCAGACAGGGGGCGGCCAGGAAGCTTTCTTT. This chain joins TRBV7-9 and TRBJ1-1; 10 positions match TRBD1. CDR3 length: 14 residues. The ends lost 5 bases at V and 8 bases at J; junction bases unmatched: 8. Germline assignment: CDR1 SEHNR and CDR2 FQNEAQ (reference sequence).

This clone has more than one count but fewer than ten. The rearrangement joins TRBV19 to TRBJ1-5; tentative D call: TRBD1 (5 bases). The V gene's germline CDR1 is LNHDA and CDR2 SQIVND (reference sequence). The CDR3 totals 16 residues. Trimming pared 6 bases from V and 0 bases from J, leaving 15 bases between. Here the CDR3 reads CASRTLGGFSNQPQHF. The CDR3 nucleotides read TGTGCCAGTAGGACGTTGGGGGGATTTAGCAATCAGCCCCAGCATTTT. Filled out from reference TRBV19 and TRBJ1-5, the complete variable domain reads DGGITQSPKYLFRKEGQNVTLSCEQNLNHDAMYWYRQDPGQGLRLIYYSQIVNDFQKGDIAEGYSVSREKKESFPLTVTSAQKNPTAFYLCASRTLGGFSNQPQHFGDGTRLSIL.

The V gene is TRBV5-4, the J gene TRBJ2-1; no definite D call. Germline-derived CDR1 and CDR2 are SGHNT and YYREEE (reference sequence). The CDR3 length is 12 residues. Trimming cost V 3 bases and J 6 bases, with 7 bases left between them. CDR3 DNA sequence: TGTGCCAGCAGCTGGACGACCAATGAGCAGTTCTTC. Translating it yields CASSWTTNEQFF.

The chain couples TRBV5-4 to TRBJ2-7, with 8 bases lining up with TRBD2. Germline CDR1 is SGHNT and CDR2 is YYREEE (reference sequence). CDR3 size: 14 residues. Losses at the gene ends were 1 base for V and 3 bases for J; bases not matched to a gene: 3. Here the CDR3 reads CASSLNSGNYEQYV. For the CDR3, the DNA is TGTGCCAGCAGCTTGAATAGCGGGAACTACGAGCAGTACGTC.

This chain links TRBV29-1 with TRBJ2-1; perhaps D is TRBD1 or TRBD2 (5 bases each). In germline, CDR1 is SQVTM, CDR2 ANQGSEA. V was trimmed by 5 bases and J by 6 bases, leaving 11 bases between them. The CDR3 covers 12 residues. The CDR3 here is CSVWDGGNEQFF. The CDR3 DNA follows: TGCAGCGTTTGGGACGGCGGCAATGAGCAGTTCTTC.